The TCR beta chain under discussion was sequenced for a study of blood T cell repertoires in COVID-19. About the study: The United States, Italy and Spain provided the acute and convalescent COVID-19 samples.

Repertoires were generated with immunoSEQ multiplex PCR, while TCRdb's copy carries only in-frame clones and drops some. The sample has 15,000 or so clones, about 92% seen once. Germline CDR1 is MNHEY and CDR2 is SVGEGT. The CDR3 has 11 amino acids. Trimming stripped 6 bases from V and 3 bases from J, with 4 bases between. The sequence was collected from a human donor with active COVID-19. The donor label of this sample is uncertain. Sequences were obtained from peripheral blood. The chain is built from TRBV6-2 or TRBV6-3 and TRBJ2-3; D is ambiguous. The CDR3 DNA reads TGTGCCAGCAGCCTAACAGATACGCAGTATTTT. This translates into CASSLTDTQYF.